This T cell receptor beta chain was captured in a study of shared clonotypes between healthy human individuals. Findings and caveats of the study: Researchers found naive subsets generally carried larger estimated richness than memory subsets.

Clones were read by immunoSEQ multiplex PCR, and TCRdb kept only the in-frame ones, dropping some. The sample has about 1.5 million clones, 95% to 99% seen once. The CDR3 loop spans 17 amino acids. Germline V CDR1 and CDR2: MGHDK, SYGVNS. V lost 3 bases, J lost 2 bases, and 8 bases stayed unmatched. Comment on this clone: Its antigen is undetermined.

The sequence was obtained from a man aged 30 to 39 in good health. The sequencing input was naive CD4+ T cells sorted from blood. Subset denoted: CD45RA+ positively selected. The V call is TRBV25-1, the J call TRBJ2-5, with TRBD2 matching 11 bases. The CDR3 nucleotides are TGTGCCAGCAGTGAGTTGGGAACTAGCGGGGGTCAAGAGACCCAGTACTTC. It codes for CASSELGTSGGQETQYF.